Listed here are 3 T cell receptor beta chains from one sample, sequenced in a study of beta chain features in type 1 diabetes. Since all of the isolated RNA was reverse transcribed, expressed TCRB transcripts were what got sequenced. The table came from immunoSEQ multiplex PCR; TCRdb's copy has only in-frame clones and leaves some out. The sample has about 140,000 clones, less than 9% seen once. The sequenced material came from central memory CD4+ T cells from blood. These receptors all come from a woman aged 30 to 39 in good health.

This clone was seen only a few times. The rearrangement links TRBV7-8 to TRBJ2-5; 9 nucleotides align to TRBD1. The ends lost 1 base at V and 5 bases at J; junction bases unmatched: 11. The CDR3 length is 17 residues. CDR1 SGHVS and CDR2 FQNEAQ come from the germline V gene. CDR3 in DNA: TGTGCCAGCAGCTTAGAGGTGACAGGGGGACCGGGGGAGACCCAGTACTTC. Encoded protein: CASSLEVTGGPGETQYF. Filled out from reference TRBV7-8 and TRBJ2-5, the complete variable domain reads GAGVSQSPRYKVAKRGQDVALRCDPISGHVSLFWYQQALGQGPEFLTYFQNEAQLDKSGLPSDRFFAERPEGSVSTLKIQRTQQEDSAVYLCASSLEVTGGPGETQYFGPGTRLLVL.

V usage is TRBV6-5 and J usage is TRBJ2-1; weak D call: TRBD2 (6 bases). Germline V lookup: CDR1 MNHEY, CDR2 SVGAGI. The CDR3 is made up of 13 amino acids. Trimming cost V 7 bases and J 6 bases, with 13 bases left between them. CDR3 in DNA: TGTGCCAGCAAGGCGGGGCCGGGCAATGAGCAGTTCTTC. Its translation is CASKAGPGNEQFF.

The table lists this clone with a few counts. V gene TRBV7-6 combines with J gene TRBJ2-7; D is possibly TRBD1 (6 bases). CDR1 and CDR2 from the germline V gene are SGHVS and FNYEAQ. The CDR3 is 14 residues long. Trimming cost V 5 bases and J 6 bases, with 17 bases left between them. This CDR3 is CASSLPQGSGEQYF. CDR3 sequence (DNA): TGTGCCAGCAGCCTCCCCCAGGGGTCGGGCGAGCAGTACTTC. The entire variable domain, with the rest obtained from reference TRBV7-6 and TRBJ2-7, is as follows: GAGVSQSPRYKVTKRGQDVALRCDPISGHVSLYWYRQALGQGPEFLTYFNYEAQQDKSGLPNDRFSAERPEGSISTLTIQRTEQRDSAMYRCASSLPQGSGEQYFGPGTRLTVT.